This TCR beta chain derives from a study of control samples from healthy donors and cancer patients. The repertoire was sequenced with immunoSEQ multiplex PCR; TCRdb's copy has only in-frame clones and lacks some. The sample includes roughly 450,000 clones, 90% of them seen just once. This clone occurred a few times. The CDR3 contains 12 residues. The ends were cut back, 0 bases at V and 10 bases at J, with 9 bases in the middle. The V gene's germline CDR1 is SEHNR and CDR2 FQNEAQ (reference sequence). The clonotype originates from a middle-aged man with head and neck cancer. The sequenced material came from PBMCs. This chain uses TRBV7-9 with TRBJ1-2; possible D gene TRBD1, 5 bases. The CDR3 DNA is TGTGCCAGCAGCTTAGCGGGACGACTCTACACCTTC. It specifies CASSLAGRLYTF.